The T cell receptor beta chain under discussion was sequenced for a study of breast tumors, draining lymph nodes, adjacent tissues. Trimming left V 3 bases short and J 1 base short, with 13 bases between. From germline, CDR1 is DFQATT and CDR2 SNEGSKA (reference sequence). CDR3 length equals 14 residues. This clonotype was counted at least ten times. Antigen unknown. Axillary draining lymph nodes of breast cancer patients supplied the node samples. TCRdb recomputed calls from the multiplex PCR reads with MiXCR, one row per CDR3 protein. The sample contains about 270,000 distinct CDR3 sequences, about 30% of which appear only once. Study-wide results and limits: That most tumor T cells come from lymph nodes remained unproven. Luminal-like breast cancer showed significantly higher tumor–nontumor repertoire similarity than basal-like. Findings are consistent with lymph node origin and intratumoral expansion of most tumor T cells. Tumor TCR diversity was below lymph nodes but above nontumor tissue.

The sequence derives from a female donor with breast cancer. Some clones in this sample may be carry-over from other donors' samples. Material: axillary lymph node tissue. This chain connects TRBV20-1 to TRBJ2-7; D is unclear. Here the CDR3 DNA reads TGCAGTGCTAGTACCCGACCGTCTTCCTACGAGCAGTACTTC. Protein: CSASTRPSSYEQYF.